This T cell receptor (beta chain) derives from a study of blood T cell repertoires in COVID-19 (dated by TCRdb to the early 2020s). Some background on the complete study: The collaborator samples originated in the United States, Italy and Spain and spanned the acute and convalescent phases of COVID-19. The samples were drawn from two sources: the first 160 participants of the ongoing ImmuneRACE study, and 950 to 1,500 subjects contributed by 6 global collaborators. A de-identified subject ID, COVID-19 status, age in years and sex were almost always included in the sample metadata. The dataset comprised deeply sampled blood TCRbeta repertoires from subjects exposed to, actively infected with, or recovered from COVID-19. The repertoires were released in a freely available public database meant as a resource for research on the immune response to SARS-CoV-2. HLA class I and class II types, where available, came from metadata supplied by the sample provider rather than from assay-based typing. The prospective study material was composed of cDNA or gDNA derived from T cells, B-cell-depleted T cells, or PBMCs.

Only one count was recorded for this clone. No cognate antigen has been identified for it. Per-base qualities were not stored, and no clone one base away is much larger. Beyond this particular receptor, the publication reports: How much clinical and demographic metadata was included differed by source and by participant, and the metadata was provided uncurated.

Collaborating institutions collected whole blood in K2EDTA tubes following their own protocols. Collaborator samples were shipped for TCRbeta analysis as frozen whole blood, isolated PBMCs, or DNA extracted from either sample type. The immunoSEQ Assay, a bias-controlled multiplex PCR, was used to amplify TCRbeta CDR3 regions from genomic DNA. As for how the authors treated the data: Nucleated cell counts per sample were estimated from amplification of reference gene primers within the assay. Sequence reads were collapsed and filtered to measure the absolute abundance of every unique TCRbeta CDR3 rearrangement. Productive Simpson clonality was computed per sample as the square root of Simpson's diversity index over productive rearrangements. TCRdb obtained this table from immuneACCESS and retained in-frame rearrangements with V and J assigned. These tables miss some clones; where compared with another copy, unresolved V genes account for less than half of the shortfall, and the remainder is unexplained. V and J calls plus clone size are reproduced from that table; the DNA served to infer D and trimming. The sample profile shows 83,000 or so clones; 85% to 90% of them were found once. The ten largest clones add up to roughly 8% of the sample.

CDR1 and CDR2 are read off the germline V gene as SGDLS and YYNGEE. The CDR3 numbers 19 residues from cysteine through phenylalanine. The sequence is cut down to CDR3 DNA, 57 bases in frame from base 1. V has 0 bases trimmed and J has 0 bases trimmed; junction bases matching no gene number 10. Sequenced sample: peripheral blood. The sequence is built from TRBV9 and TRBJ2-1; 9 bases in the junction line up with TRBD2. The receptor comes from a man older than 75 with active or convalescent COVID-19. Here the CDR3 is given as CASSVGLAESKSSYNEQFF. In nucleotides, the sequence is TGTGCCAGCAGCGTAGGACTAGCGGAGTCGAAGAGCTCCTACAATGAGCAGTTCTTC. The CDR3 plus the reference TRBV9 and TRBJ2-1 genes for the other parts give the full variable domain: DSGVTQTPKHLITATGQRVTLRCSPRSGDLSVYWYQQSLDQGLQFLIQYYNGEERAKGNILERFSAQQFPDLHSELNLSSLELGDSALYFCASSVGLAESKSSYNEQFFGPGTRLTVL.